One sample yielded the 5 T cell receptor beta chains listed below, sequenced in a study of blood T cell repertoires in COVID-19. Profiling relied on immunoSEQ multiplex PCR, and the TCRdb table lists in-frame clones only, not all of them. This sample carries about 480,000 clones, 89% of them seen once, and the ten largest clones take 0.8% to 0.9%. The sequencing sample was made of peripheral blood. The receptors derive from a man younger than 35 with COVID-19, enrolled during active disease.

This sequence joins TRBV7-2 and TRBJ2-5; D ambiguous. Deletions cut 1 base from V and 4 bases from J, with 13 bases between. Germline lookup yields CDR1 SGHTA and CDR2 FQGNSA. CDR3 length: 15 residues. Here the CDR3 reads CASSLEPARRETQYF. The CDR3 coding sequence is TGTGCCAGCAGCTTAGAACCAGCCCGGAGAGAGACCCAGTACTTC.

The CDR3: CASSEQGLVKQYF. The CDR3 DNA follows: TGTGCCAGCAGTGAGCAGGGACTAGTAAAGCAGTATTTT. The rearrangement joins TRBV6-1 to TRBJ2-3; 8 positions agree with TRBD2. CDR3 length: 13 residues. Germline lookup yields CDR1 MNHNS and CDR2 SASEGT. The V segment lost 3 bases and the J segment 11 bases; nucleotides outside the gene matches: 7.

The chain links TRBV7-6 to TRBJ2-2; tentative D call: TRBD2 (5 bases). The CDR3 has 16 amino acids. Germline CDR1 is SGHVS and CDR2 is FNYEAQ. The V and J ends lost 7 bases and 0 bases respectively, with 15 bases between them. Written as DNA, the CDR3 is TGTGCCAGCACCGCTGTGAGCGGACCGAACACCGGGGAGCTGTTTTTT. It translates to CASTAVSGPNTGELFF.

The J gene is TRBJ2-6, the V gene TRBV7-9; TRBD1 is a possible D gene (5 bases). The CDR3 contains 15 residues. Germline V gene lookup returns CDR1 SEHNR and CDR2 FQNEAQ (reference sequence). Trimming removed 6 bases from V and 2 bases from J, with 11 bases in between. DNA for the CDR3: TGTGCCAGCAGTTCCAGGGATCCTGGGGCCAACGTCCTGACTTTC. Translating gives CASSSRDPGANVLTF.

V gene TRBV19 combines with J gene TRBJ2-2; D might be TRBD2 (6 bases). V lost 7 bases and J lost 2, with 20 bases in between. The CDR3 consists of 17 residues. Germline V lookup: CDR1 LNHDA, CDR2 SQIVND (reference sequence). This chain's CDR3 is CASTFRGVRLNTGELFF. In nucleotides, the CDR3 is TGTGCCAGTACTTTCCGCGGGGTACGACTAAACACCGGGGAGCTGTTTTTT.